This T cell receptor (beta chain) was identified in a study of T cells in Graves' hyperthyroidism and ophthalmopathy (dated by TCRdb to about 2019). Notes on the research overall: Peripheral blood samples were taken at initial diagnosis, before any treatment was given. A discovery cohort of about 100 patients, about 40 with Graves' ophthalmopathy and about 58 with stable Graves' hyperthyroidism, was used to find distinguishing TCR V-J signatures. Prospective prediction of ophthalmopathy was tested in an independent validation cohort consisting of some 19 hyperthyroidism patients and approximately 16 patients who later progressed to ophthalmopathy. The 100 discovery patients were divided at random into training and test sets in a 7:3 ratio. In about 6 Graves' hyperthyroidism patients, the study also compared T-cell repertoires from thyroid tissue with T-cell repertoires from blood. After blood sampling, hyperthyroidism patients were treated with methimazole at a starting dose of 30 mg daily, and ophthalmopathy patients were treated with high-dose intravenous methylprednisolone. TCR Vbeta CDR3 sequencing of roughly 140 peripheral blood samples (approximately 44 ophthalmopathy, about 74 hyperthyroidism and some 17 progressor patients) is reported in the paper.

Ophthalmopathy patients had moderately to severely active disease, Clinical Activity Score of at least 3, NOSPECS grade of at least 4, and duration under 3 months. The study excluded patients with uncontrolled infections, other autoimmune diseases, pregnancy or lactation. Diagnoses were based on clinical symptoms, serum thyroxine and TRAb, thyroid ultrasound and orbital computed tomography. Ficoll-Paque density gradient centrifugation was used to isolate PBMCs from about 9.4 ml of fresh peripheral blood. Total RNA was extracted using Trizol reagent, and RNA quality was assessed on an Agilent 2100 Bioanalyzer. In regard to this clonotype: What this receptor recognizes is not known. No quality values exist for individual bases; no much larger clone is one base distant.

The full study reports these points: Most expanded thyroid clonotypes (frequency above 0.001) were also detected in blood, suggesting blood repertoires may reflect thyroid immune responses. No statistical method was used to fix the sample size in advance, and group allocation was not hidden from the investigators. In validation, the model predicted progression to ophthalmopathy with about 71% sensitivity and 72% to 85% specificity, a median of roughly seven months before onset. A model built on a 13 V-J signature distinguished ophthalmopathy from stable hyperthyroidism, reaching over 85% sensitivity and under 84% specificity in cross-validation and 80%/75% in testing.

The TCR beta CDR3 regions were amplified from RNA transcripts. The TCR CDR3 was subjected to a first round of RT-PCR using the HTBI primer set and the Qiagen OneStep RT-PCR kit. A second multiplex PCR round built the libraries, followed by size selection and purification. Paired-end sequencing of the libraries was performed with 100 bp reads on an Illumina HiSeq2000. Per the original workflow: SOAPnuke was used to process the raw data, with reads discarded if the reads contained adapters or uncalled bases, had a mean Phred below 15, or lacked an exact constant-primer or identifier match. High-quality paired reads were merged using COPE v1.2.5, and each unique nucleotide sequence was defined as a clonotype. MiTCR v1.1 was used to align the clonotypes against IMGT TRBV, TRBD and TRBJ reference segments. The analysis was restricted to V-J combinations with a frequency above 0.0001, which together covered just over 99% of the repertoires. A TCS score was defined as the ratio between F50 (clonal expansion) and ExV (chaos), using BLOSUM62-based TCRdist between CDR3 peptides within each V-J. Welch's t-statistics and random forest reduced 500 to 550 V-J features to 10 to 15, which were used in a naive Bayes classifier (R e1071). TCRdb took the public reads, trimmed them with fastp at Q25, ran MiXCR for clone calling and kept in-frame beta chains. Identical CDR3 proteins give one entry, which carries the most common genes and DNA. These V and J calls rely on TCRdb rather than the paper's analysis. In this sample the table shows more than 350,000 distinct CDR3 sequences, approximately 14% of which occur a single time. The top ten clones comprise approximately 19% of the sample.

A distance of 12 bases separates the germline ends of V and J, which lose 0 bases and 4 bases respectively. CDR1 and CDR2, per the germline V gene (reference sequence), are SGHNT and YYREEE. The CDR3 runs 15 amino acids, cysteine and phenylalanine included. This entry keeps only the CDR3 DNA: 45 bases, framed from base 1. The V and J genes are TRBV5-4 and TRBJ2-3; matching of 6 bases hints at TRBD1 as the D gene. The sequenced sample consisted of blood. The receptor's source is a woman aged 55-70 years with Graves' ophthalmopathy. Read as DNA, the sequence is TGTGCCAGCAGCTTGGACAGGGCGTTCGCAGATACGCAGTATTTT. This gives the protein CASSLDRAFADTQYF.